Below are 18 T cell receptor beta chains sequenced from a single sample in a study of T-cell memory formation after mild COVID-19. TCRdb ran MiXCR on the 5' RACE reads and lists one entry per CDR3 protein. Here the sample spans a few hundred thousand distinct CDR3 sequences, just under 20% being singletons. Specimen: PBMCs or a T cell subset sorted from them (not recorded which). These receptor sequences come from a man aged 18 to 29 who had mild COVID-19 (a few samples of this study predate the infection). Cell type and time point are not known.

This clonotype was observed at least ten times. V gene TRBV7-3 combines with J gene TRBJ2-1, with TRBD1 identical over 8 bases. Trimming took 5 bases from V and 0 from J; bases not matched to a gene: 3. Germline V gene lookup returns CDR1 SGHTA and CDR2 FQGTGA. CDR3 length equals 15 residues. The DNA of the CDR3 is TGTGCCAGCAGCCACAGGGGGGCCTCCTACAATGAGCAGTTCTTC. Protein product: CASSHRGASYNEQFF.

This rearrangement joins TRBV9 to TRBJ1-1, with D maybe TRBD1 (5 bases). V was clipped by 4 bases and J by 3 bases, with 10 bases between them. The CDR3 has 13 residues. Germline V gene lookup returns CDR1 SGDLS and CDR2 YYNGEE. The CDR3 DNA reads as TGTGCCAGCAGCAACCTGGGGGACACTGAAGCTTTCTTT. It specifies CASSNLGDTEAFF.

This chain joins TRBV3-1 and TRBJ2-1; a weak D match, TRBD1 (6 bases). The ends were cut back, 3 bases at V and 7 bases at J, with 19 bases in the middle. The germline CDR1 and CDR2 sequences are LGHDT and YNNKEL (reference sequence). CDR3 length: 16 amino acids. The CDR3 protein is CASSHEETGIRNEQFF. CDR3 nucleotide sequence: TGTGCCAGCAGCCATGAAGAAACAGGGATTAGGAATGAGCAGTTCTTC.

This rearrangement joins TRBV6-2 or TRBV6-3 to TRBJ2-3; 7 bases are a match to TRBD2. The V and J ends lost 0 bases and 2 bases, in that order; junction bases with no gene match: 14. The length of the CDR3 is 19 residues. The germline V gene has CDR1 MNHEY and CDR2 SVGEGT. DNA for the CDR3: TGTGCCAGCAGTTACTCCCCGAAAGGCGGGGGACCCTACACAGATACGCAGTATTTT. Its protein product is CASSYSPKGGGPYTDTQYF.

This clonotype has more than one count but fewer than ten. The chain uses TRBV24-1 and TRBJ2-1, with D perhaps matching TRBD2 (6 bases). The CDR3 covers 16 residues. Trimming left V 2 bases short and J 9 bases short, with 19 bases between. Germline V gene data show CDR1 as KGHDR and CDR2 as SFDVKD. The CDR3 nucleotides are TGTGCCACCAGTGATTCGGTGGAGGGCAGCTCCGGTGAGCAGTTCTTC. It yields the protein CATSDSVEGSSGEQFF.

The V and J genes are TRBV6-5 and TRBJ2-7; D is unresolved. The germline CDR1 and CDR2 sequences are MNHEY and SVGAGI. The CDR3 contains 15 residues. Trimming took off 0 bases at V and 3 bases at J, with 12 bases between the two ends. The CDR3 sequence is CASSYSSRSGYEQYF. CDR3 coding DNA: TGTGCCAGCAGTTACTCAAGCAGGTCCGGCTACGAGCAGTACTTC.

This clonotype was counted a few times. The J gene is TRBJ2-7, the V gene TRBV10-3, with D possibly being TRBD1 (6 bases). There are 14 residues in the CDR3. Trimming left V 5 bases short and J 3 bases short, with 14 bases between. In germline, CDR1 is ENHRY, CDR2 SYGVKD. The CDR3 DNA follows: TGTGCCATCAGTACCCAGGGGCTCAACTACGAGCAGTACTTC. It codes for CAISTQGLNYEQYF.

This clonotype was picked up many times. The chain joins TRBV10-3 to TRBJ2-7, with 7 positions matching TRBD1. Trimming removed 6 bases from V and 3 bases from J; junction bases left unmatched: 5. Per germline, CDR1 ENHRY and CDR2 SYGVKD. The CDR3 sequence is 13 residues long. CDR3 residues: CAISPGTDYEQYF. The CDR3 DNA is TGTGCCATCAGCCCCGGGACAGACTACGAGCAGTACTTC.

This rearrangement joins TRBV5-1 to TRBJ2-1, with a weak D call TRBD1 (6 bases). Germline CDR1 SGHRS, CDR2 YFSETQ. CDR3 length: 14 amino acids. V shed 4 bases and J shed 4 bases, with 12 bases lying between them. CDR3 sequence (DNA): TGCGCCAGCAGCCCCGGGACACCTTACAATGAGCAGTTCTTC. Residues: CASSPGTPYNEQFF.

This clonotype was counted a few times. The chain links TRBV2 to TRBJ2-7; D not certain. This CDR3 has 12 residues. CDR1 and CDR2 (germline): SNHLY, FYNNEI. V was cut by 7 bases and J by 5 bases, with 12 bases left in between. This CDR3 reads CASNRHTNEQYF. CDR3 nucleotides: TGTGCCAGCAACCGCCACACGAACGAGCAGTACTTC.

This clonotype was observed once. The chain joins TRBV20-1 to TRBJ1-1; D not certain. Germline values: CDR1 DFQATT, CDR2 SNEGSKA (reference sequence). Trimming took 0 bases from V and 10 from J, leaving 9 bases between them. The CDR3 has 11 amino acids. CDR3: CSARDQGRAFF. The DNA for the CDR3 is TGCAGTGCTAGAGATCAAGGGAGAGCTTTCTTT.

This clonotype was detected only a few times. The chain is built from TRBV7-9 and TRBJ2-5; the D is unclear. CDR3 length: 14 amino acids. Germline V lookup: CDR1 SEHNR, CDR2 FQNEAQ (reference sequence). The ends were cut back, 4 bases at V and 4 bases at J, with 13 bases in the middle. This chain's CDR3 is CASSSPVGRETQYF. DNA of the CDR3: TGTGCCAGCAGCTCTCCCGTCGGGCGAGAGACCCAGTACTTC.

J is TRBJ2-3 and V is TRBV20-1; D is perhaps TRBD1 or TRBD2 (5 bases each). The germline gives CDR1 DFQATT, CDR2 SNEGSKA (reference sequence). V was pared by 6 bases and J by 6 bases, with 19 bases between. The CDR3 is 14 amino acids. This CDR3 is CSAGAGRVTDTQYF. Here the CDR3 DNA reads TGCAGTGCCGGGGCGGGCAGAGTGACGGATACGCAGTATTTT.

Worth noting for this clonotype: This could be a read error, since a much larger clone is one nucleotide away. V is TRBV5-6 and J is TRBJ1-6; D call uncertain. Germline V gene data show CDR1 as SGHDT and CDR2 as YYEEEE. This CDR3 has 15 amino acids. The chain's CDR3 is CDSSWGTPYNSPLHF. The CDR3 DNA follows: TGTGACAGCAGCTGGGGAACCCCCTATAATTCACCCCTCCACTTT.

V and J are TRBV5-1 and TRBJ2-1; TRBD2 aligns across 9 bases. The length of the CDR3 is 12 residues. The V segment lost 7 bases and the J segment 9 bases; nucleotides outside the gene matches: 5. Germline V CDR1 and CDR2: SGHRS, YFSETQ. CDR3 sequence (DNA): TGCGCCAGCCAGCGGGGGGTGGGTGAGCAGTTCTTC. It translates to CASQRGVGEQFF. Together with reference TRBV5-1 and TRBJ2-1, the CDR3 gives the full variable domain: KAGVTQTPRYLIKTRGQQVTLSCSPISGHRSVSWYQQTPGQGLQFLFEYFSETQRNKGNFPGRFSGRQFSNSRSEMNVSTLELGDSALYLCASQRGVGEQFFGPGTRLTVL.

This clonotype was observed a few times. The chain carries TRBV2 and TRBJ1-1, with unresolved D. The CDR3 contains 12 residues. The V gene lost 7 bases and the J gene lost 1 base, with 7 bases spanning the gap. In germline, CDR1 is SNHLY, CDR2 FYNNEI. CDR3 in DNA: TGTGCCAGCACACCGAGGAACACTGAAGCTTTCTTT. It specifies CASTPRNTEAFF.

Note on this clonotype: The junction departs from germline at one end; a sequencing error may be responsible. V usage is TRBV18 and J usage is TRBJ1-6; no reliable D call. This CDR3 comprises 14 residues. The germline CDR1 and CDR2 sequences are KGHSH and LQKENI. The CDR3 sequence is CARSPTFDNSPLHF. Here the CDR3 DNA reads TGTGCCAGATCACCTACCTTTGATAATTCACCCCTCCACTTT.

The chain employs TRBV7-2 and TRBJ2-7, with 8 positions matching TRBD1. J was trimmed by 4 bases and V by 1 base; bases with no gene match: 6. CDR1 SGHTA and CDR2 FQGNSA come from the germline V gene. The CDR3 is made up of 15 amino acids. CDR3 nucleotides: TGTGCCAGCAGCTTAGTCGGGACAGGTATATACGAGCAGTACTTC. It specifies CASSLVGTGIYEQYF.